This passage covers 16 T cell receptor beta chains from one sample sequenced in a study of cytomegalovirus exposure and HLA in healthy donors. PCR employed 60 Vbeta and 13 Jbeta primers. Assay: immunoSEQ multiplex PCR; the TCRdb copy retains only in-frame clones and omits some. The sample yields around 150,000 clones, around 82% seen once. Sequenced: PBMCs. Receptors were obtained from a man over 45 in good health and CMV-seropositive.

The CDR3 DNA follows: TGTGCCAGCAGCCGAGTACAGGGGGCCACCGGGGAGCTGTTTTTT. It codes for CASSRVQGATGELFF. The chain combines TRBV4-2 with TRBJ2-2; 9 bases map to TRBD1. The germline V gene encodes CDR1 LGHNA and CDR2 YNFKEQ. The CDR3 totals 15 residues. V was clipped by 4 bases and J by 4 bases; unmatched bases: 4.

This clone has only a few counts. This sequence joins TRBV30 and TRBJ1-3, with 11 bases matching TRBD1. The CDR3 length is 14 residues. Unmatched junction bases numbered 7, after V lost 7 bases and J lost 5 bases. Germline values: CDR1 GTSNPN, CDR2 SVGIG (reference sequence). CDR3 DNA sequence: TGTGCCTCTTCGGGACAGGGGGTTAGAAACACCATATATTTT. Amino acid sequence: CASSGQGVRNTIYF.

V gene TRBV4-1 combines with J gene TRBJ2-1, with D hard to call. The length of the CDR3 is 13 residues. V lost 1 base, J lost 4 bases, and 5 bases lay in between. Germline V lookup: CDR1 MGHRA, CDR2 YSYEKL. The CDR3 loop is CASSQVAYNEQFF. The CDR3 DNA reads TGCGCCAGCAGCCAAGTAGCTTACAATGAGCAGTTCTTC.

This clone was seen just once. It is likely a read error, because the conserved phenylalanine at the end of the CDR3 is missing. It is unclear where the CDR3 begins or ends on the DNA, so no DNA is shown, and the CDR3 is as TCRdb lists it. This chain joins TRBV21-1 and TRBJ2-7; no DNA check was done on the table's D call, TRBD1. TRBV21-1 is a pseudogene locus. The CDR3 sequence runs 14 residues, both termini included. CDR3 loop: CASSMPRDRGNPTS.

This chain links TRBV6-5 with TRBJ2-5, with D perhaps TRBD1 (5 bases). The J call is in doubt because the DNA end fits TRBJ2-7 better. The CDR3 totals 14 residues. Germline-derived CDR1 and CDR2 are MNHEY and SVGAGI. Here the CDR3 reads CASSADSDLYEQYF. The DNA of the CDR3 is TGTGCCAGCTCAGCCGACAGTGACCTCTACGAGCAGTACTTC.

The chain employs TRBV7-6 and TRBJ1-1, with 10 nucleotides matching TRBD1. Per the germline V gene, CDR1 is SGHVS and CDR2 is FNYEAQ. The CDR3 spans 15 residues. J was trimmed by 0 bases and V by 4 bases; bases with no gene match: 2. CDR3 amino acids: CASSWGQGMNTEAFF. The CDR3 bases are TGTGCCAGCAGCTGGGGACAGGGGATGAACACTGAAGCTTTCTTT.

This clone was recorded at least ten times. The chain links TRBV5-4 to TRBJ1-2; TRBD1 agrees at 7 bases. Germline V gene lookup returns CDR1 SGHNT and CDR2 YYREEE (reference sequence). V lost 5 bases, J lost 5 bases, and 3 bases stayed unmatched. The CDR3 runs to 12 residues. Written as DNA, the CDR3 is TGTGCCAGCAGTTCCAGGGGGTATGGCTACACCTTC. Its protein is CASSSRGYGYTF.

This CDR3 is CASSVAGDEAFF. CDR3 bases: TGTGCCAGCAGCGTAGCGGGGGATGAAGCTTTCTTT. The J gene is TRBJ1-1, the V gene TRBV9, with a tentative D call TRBD1 (5 bases). The V end was cut by 0 bases, the J end by 7 bases, with 7 bases between. The CDR3 spans 12 residues. The germline gives CDR1 SGDLS, CDR2 YYNGEE.

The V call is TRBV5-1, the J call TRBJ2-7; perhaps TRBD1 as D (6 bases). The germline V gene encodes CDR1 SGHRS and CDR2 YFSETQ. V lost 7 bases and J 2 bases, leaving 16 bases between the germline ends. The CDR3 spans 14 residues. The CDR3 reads CASGTGLFPYEQYF. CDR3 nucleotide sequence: TGCGCCAGCGGAACAGGGCTCTTCCCCTACGAGCAGTACTTC.

The CDR3 region has the DNA TGTGCCAGCAGCCCCAGACGGGTTTCTTCACCCCTCCACTTT. Translating gives CASSPRRVSSPLHF. The chain recombines TRBV9 with TRBJ1-6; D not resolved. CDR1 SGDLS and CDR2 YYNGEE come from the germline V gene. The CDR3 spans 14 residues. V was cut by 4 bases and J by 9 bases, with 14 bases left in between.

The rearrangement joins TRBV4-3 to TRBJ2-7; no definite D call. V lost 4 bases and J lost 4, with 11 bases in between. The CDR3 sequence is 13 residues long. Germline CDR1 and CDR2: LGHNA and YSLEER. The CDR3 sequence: CASSPTVSYEQYF. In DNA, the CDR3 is TGCGCCAGCAGCCCTACAGTTTCTTACGAGCAGTACTTC.

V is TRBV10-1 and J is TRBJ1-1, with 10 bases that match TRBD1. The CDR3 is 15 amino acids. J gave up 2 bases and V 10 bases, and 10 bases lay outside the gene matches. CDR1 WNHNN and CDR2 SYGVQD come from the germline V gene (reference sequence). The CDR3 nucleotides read TGCGCCACCCTGACAGGGGGCGAATTAAACACTGAAGCTTTCTTT. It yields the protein CATLTGGELNTEAFF.

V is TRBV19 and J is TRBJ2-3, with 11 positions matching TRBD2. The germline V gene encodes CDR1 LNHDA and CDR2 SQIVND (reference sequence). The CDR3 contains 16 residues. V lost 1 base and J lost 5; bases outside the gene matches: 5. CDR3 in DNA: TGTGCCAGTAGTATAGTTACTAGCGGGAGTGGAGATACGCAGTATTTT. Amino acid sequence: CASSIVTSGSGDTQYF.

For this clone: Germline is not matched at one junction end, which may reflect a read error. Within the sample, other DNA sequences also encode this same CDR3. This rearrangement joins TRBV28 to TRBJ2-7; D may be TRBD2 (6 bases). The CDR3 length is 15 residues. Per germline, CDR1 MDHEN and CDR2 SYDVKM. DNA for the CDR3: TGTGCCAGCAGTTCGTCCGCGGGGTTCTCATACGAGCAGTACTTT. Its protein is CASSSSAGFSYEQYF.

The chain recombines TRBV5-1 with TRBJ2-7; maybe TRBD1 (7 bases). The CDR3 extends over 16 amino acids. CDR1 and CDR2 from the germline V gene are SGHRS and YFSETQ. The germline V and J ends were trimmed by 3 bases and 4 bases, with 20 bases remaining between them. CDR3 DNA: TGCGCCAGCAGCTCTAGCAGTGGAGGGGGCAGGTACGAGCAGTACTTC. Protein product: CASSSSSGGGRYEQYF.

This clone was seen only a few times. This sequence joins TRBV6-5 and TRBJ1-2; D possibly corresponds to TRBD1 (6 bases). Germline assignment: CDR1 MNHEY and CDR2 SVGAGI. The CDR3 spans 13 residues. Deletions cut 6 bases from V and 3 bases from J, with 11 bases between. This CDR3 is CASSPRGYYGYTF. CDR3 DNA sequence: TGTGCCAGCAGCCCCAGGGGCTACTATGGCTACACCTTC.